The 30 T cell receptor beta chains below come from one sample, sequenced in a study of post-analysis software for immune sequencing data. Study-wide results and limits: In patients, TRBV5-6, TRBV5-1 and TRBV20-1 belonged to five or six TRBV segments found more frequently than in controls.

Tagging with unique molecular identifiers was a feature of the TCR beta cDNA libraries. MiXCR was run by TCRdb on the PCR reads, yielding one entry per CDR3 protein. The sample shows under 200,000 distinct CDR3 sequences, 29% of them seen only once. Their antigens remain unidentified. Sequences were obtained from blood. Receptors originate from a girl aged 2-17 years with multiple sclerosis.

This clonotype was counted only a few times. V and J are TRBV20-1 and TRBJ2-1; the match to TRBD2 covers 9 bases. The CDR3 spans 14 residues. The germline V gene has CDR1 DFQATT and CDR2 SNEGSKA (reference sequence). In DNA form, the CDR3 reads TGCTTCCACGGCATGGCGGGAGGGCCCAGGGAGCAGTTCTTC. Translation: CFHGMAGGPREQFF.

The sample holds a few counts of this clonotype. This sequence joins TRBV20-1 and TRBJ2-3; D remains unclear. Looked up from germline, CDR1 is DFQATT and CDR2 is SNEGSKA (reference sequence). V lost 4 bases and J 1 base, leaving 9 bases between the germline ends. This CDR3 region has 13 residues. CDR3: CSANSKGTDTQYF. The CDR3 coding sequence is TGCAGTGCTAACTCTAAGGGCACAGATACGCAGTATTTT.

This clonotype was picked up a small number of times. CDR3 DNA: TGCAGCGTTGATGGGACCGACTATGGCTACACCTTC. The encoded protein is CSVDGTDYGYTF. J is TRBJ1-2 and V is TRBV29-1, with a possible D match to TRBD1 (5 bases). Germline CDR1 reads SQVTM; CDR2 reads ANQGSEA. CDR3 length equals 12 residues. Trimming took off 3 bases at V and 3 bases at J, with 8 bases between the two ends.

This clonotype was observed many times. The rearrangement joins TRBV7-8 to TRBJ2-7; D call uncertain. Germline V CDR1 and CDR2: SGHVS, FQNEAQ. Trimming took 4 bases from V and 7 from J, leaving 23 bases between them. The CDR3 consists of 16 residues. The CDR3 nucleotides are TGTGCCAGCAGCTCCACAGCAGGTTCGATTGGTGGGGAGCAGTACTTC. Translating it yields CASSSTAGSIGGEQYF.

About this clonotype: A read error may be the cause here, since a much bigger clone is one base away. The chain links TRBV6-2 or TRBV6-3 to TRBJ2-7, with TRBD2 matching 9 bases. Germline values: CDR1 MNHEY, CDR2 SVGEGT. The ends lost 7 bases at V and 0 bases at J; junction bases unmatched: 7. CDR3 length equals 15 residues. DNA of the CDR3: TGTGCCAGCACCAGCGCGGGGGGGACCTCCTACGAGCAGTACTTC. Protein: CASTSAGGTSYEQYF.

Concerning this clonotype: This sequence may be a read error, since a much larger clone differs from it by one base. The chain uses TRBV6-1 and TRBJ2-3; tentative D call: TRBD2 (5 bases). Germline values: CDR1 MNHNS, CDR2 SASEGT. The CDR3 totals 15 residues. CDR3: CARSQPGSLTDTQYF. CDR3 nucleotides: TGTGCCCGCAGCCAGCCGGGGTCTCTCACAGATACGCAGTATTTT.

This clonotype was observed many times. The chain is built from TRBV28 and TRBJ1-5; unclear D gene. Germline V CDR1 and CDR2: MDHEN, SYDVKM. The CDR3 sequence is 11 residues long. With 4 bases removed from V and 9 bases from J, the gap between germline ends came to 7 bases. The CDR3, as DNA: TGTGCCAGCAGTTCCAGAGGGCCCCAGCATTTT. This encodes CASSSRGPQHF.

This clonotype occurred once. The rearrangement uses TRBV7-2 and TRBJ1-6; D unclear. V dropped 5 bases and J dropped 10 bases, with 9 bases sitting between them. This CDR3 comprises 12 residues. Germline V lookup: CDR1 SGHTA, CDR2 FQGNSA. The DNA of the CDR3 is TGTGCCAGCAGCCTAACAGCATCACCCCTCCACTTT. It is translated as CASSLTASPLHF.

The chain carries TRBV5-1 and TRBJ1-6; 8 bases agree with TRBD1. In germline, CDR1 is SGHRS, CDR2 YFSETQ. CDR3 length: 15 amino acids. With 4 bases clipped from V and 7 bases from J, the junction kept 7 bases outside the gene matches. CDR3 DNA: TGCGCCAGCAGCATTCAGGGGGCAGAGAATTCACCCCTCCACTTT. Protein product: CASSIQGAENSPLHF.

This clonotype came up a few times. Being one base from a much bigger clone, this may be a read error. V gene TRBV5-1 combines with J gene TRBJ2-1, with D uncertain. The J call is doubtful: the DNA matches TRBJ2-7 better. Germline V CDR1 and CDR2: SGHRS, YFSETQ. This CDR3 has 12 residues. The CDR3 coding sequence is TGCGCCAGCAGCTTGGGGTACAATGAGCAGTACTTC. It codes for CASSLGYNEQYF.

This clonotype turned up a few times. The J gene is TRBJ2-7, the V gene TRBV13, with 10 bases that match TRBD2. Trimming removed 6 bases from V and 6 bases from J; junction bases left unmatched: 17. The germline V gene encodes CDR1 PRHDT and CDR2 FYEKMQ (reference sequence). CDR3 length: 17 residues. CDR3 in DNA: TGTGCCAGCAGTTATGAACTAGCGGGATATAAATCGAGCGAGCAGTACTTC. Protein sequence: CASSYELAGYKSSEQYF.

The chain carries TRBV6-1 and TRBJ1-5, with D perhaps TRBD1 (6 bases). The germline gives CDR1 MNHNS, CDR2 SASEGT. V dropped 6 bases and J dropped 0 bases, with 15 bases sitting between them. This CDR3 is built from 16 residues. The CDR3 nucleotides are TGTGCCAGCAGCCGGAAAGGGGGTGATAGCAATCAGCCCCAGCATTTT. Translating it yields CASSRKGGDSNQPQHF.

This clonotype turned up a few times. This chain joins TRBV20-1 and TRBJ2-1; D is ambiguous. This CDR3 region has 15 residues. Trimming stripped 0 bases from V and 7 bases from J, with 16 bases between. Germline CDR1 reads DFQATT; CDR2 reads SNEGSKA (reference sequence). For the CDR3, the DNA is TGCAGTGCTAGAGATGCGGCTAAGGCTAATAATGAGCAGTTCTTC. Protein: CSARDAAKANNEQFF.

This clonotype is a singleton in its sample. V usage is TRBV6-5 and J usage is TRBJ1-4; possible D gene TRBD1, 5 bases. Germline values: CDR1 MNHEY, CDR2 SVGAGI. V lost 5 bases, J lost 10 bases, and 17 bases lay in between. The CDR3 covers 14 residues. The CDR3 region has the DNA TGTGCCAGCAGTCCCGGGACTGCGGGGGTAAAACTGTTTTTT. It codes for CASSPGTAGVKLFF.

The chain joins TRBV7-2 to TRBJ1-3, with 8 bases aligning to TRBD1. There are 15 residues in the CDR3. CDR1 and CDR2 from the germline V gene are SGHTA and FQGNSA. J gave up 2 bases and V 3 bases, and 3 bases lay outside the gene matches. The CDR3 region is CASSFLQGAGNTIYF. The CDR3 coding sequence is TGTGCCAGCAGCTTCCTACAGGGGGCTGGAAACACCATATATTTT.

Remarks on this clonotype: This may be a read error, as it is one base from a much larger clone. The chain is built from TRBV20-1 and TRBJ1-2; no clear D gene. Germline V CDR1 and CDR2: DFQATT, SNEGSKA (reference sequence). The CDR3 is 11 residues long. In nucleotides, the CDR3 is TGCAACGTAGGGAGAGACTATGGCTACACCTTC. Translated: CNVGRDYGYTF.

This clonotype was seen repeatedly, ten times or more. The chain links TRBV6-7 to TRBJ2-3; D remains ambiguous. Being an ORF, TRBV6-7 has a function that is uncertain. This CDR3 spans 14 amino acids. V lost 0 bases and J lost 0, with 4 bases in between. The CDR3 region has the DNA TGTGCCAGCAGTTACTCCGGCAGCACAGATACGCAGTATTTT. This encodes CASSYSGSTDTQYF.

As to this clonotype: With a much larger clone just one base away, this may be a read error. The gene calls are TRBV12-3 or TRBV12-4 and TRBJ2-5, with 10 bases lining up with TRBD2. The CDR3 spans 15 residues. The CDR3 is CASSQRTSGQGTQYF. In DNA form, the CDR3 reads TGTGCCAGCAGCCAACGGACTAGCGGCCAAGGGACCCAGTACTTC.

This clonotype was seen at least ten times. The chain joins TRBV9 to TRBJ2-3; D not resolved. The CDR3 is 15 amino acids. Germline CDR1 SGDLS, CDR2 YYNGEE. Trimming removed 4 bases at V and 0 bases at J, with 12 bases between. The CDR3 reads CASSPKLGSTDTQYF. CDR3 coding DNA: TGTGCCAGCAGCCCCAAGCTCGGGAGCACAGATACGCAGTATTTT.

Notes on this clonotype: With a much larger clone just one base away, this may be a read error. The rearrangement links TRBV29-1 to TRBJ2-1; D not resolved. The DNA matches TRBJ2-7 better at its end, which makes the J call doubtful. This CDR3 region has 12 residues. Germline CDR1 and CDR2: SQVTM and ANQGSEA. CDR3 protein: CSVGYSYNEQYF. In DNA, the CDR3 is TGCAGCGTTGGTTACAGCTACAATGAGCAGTACTTC.

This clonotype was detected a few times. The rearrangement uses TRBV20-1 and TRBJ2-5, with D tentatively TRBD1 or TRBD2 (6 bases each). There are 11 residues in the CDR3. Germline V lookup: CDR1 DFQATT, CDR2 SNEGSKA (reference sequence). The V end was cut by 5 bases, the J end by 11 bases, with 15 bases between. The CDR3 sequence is CSALRGDEQYF. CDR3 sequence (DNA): TGCAGTGCTTTGAGGGGGGATGAGCAGTACTTC.

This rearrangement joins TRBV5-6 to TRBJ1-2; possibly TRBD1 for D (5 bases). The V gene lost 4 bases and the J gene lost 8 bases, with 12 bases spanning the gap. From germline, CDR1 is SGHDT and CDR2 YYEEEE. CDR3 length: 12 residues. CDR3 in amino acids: CASSIGTDGYTF. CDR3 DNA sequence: TGTGCCAGCAGCATTGGGACGGACGGCTACACCTTC.

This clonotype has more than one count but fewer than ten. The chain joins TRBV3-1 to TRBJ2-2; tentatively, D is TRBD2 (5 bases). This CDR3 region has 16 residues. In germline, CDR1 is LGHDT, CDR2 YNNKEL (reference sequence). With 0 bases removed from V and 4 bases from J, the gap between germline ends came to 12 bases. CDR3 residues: CASSQELGRGTGELFF. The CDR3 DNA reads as TGTGCCAGCAGCCAAGAACTGGGTCGGGGCACCGGGGAGCTGTTTTTT.

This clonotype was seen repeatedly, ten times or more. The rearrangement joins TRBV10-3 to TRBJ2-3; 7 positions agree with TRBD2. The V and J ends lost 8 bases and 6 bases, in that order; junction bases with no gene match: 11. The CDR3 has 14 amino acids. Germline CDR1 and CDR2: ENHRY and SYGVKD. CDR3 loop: CAIGAGGGVDTQYF. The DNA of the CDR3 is TGTGCCATCGGGGCCGGCGGGGGAGTTGATACGCAGTATTTT.

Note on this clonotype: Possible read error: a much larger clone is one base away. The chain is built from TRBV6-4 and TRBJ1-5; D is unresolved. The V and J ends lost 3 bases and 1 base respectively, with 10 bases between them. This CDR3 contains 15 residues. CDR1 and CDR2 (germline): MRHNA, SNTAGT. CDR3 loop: CASSESKESNQPQHF. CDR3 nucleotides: TGTGCCAGCAGTGAATCAAAAGAGAGCAATCAGCCCCAGCATTTT.

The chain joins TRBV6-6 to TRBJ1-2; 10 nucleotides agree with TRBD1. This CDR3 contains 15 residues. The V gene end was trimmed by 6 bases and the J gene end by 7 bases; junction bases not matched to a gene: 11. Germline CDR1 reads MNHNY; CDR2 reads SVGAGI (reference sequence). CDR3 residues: CASRSDRGRSSGYTF. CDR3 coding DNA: TGTGCCAGCAGATCCGACAGGGGGCGGAGCAGTGGCTACACCTTC.

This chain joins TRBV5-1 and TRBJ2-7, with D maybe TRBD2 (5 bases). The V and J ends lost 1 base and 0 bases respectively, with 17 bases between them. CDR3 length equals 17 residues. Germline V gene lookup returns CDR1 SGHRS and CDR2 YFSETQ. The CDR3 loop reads CASSLSSQSFSSYEQYF. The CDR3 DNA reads TGCGCCAGCAGCTTGTCTAGCCAGTCCTTTAGCTCCTACGAGCAGTACTTC.

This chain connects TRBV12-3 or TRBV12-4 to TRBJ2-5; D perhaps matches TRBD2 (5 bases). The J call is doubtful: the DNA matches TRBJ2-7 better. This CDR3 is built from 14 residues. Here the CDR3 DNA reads TGTGCCAGCAGTTTACTCCTTAAGGACTCCGAGCAGTACTTC. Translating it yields CASSLLLKDSEQYF.

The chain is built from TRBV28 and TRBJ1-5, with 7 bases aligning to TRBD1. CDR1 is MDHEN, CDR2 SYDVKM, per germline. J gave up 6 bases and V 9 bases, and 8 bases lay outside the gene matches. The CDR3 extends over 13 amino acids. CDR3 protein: CASGQVIRQPQHF. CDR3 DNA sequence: TGTGCCAGTGGACAGGTCATCCGTCAGCCCCAGCATTTT.

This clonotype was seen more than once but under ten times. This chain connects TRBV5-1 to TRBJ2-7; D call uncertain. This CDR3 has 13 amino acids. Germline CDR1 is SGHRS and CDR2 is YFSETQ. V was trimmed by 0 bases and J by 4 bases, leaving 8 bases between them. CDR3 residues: CASSLDARYEQYF. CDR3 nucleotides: TGCGCCAGCAGCTTGGACGCCCGGTACGAGCAGTACTTC.